A single sample gave rise to the 18 T cell receptor beta chains below, sequenced in a study of T cells in Graves' hyperthyroidism and ophthalmopathy. RNA transcripts yielded amplified TCR beta CDR3 regions. When the TCR CDR3 underwent first-round RT-PCR, the HTBI primer set was used. TCRdb passed the multiplex PCR reads through MiXCR, listing each CDR3 protein once. The sample shows roughly 570,000 distinct CDR3 sequences, around 45% of them seen only once. The sample taken for sequencing was peripheral blood or thyroid tissue (not recorded which). The receptor set was obtained from a woman aged 18 to 35 with Graves' hyperthyroidism.

This chain connects TRBV7-2 to TRBJ1-1, with D maybe TRBD1 (5 bases). The CDR3 length is 12 residues. Trimming took off 5 bases at V and 8 bases at J, with 12 bases between the two ends. Germline assignment: CDR1 SGHTA and CDR2 FQGNSA. The CDR3 DNA is TGTGCCAGCAGCGGATACAGGTTCGAAGCTTTCTTT. Its protein is CASSGYRFEAFF.

This clonotype was picked up many times. The V gene is TRBV24-1, the J gene TRBJ2-5; TRBD1 matches at 10 bases. The J segment lost 4 bases and the V segment lost 4 bases, leaving 2 bases of the junction unmatched. CDR3 length equals 14 residues. CDR1 KGHDR and CDR2 SFDVKD come from the germline V gene. The CDR3 is CATSERTGGETQYF. As DNA, the CDR3 is TGTGCCACCAGTGAGCGGACAGGGGGAGAGACCCAGTACTTC.

As for this clonotype: This sequence may be a read error, since a much larger clone differs from it by one base. V and J are TRBV7-9 and TRBJ2-7, with D tentatively TRBD2 (5 bases). Trimming cost V 4 bases and J 9 bases, with 16 bases left between them. This CDR3 contains 13 residues. Germline CDR1 SEHNR, CDR2 FQNEAQ (reference sequence). The CDR3: CASSSWAGSGQYF. CDR3 DNA sequence: TGTGCCAGCAGCTCATGGGCAGGAAGCGGGCAGTACTTC.

This clonotype was seen many times. The chain joins TRBV20-1 to TRBJ2-5, with a weak D call TRBD1 (6 bases). CDR3 length: 14 residues. The germline CDR1 and CDR2 sequences are DFQATT and SNEGSKA (reference sequence). The V end lost 1 base, the J end lost 1 base, and 10 bases lay between the germline ends. The CDR3 sequence is CSARADRTQETQYF. The DNA for the CDR3 is TGCAGTGCTAGAGCCGACAGGACCCAAGAGACCCAGTACTTC.

This chain joins TRBV7-6 and TRBJ2-2, with 8 bases matching TRBD1. J gave up 16 bases and V 1 base, and 11 bases lay outside the gene matches. CDR1 and CDR2 (germline): SGHVS, FNYEAQ. The length of the CDR3 is 14 residues. CDR3 protein: CASSLGPSSGTGFF. CDR3 nucleotide sequence: TGTGCCAGCAGCTTAGGCCCGAGCTCCGGGACAGGGTTTTTT.

CDR3 region: CSVEAGQYF. The CDR3 DNA follows: TGCAGCGTTGAAGCGGGGCAGTACTTC. The V call is TRBV29-1, the J call TRBJ2-5; perhaps TRBD2 as D (5 bases). Trimming removed 1 base from V and 11 bases from J, with 5 bases in between. The CDR3 consists of 9 residues. The germline V gene has CDR1 SQVTM and CDR2 ANQGSEA.

This clonotype was counted ten times or more. The chain has TRBV7-9 and TRBJ1-5, with 9 bases identical to TRBD1. Trimming cost V 4 bases and J 4 bases; bases outside gene matches: 2. CDR1 and CDR2 from the germline V gene are SEHNR and FQNEAQ (reference sequence). This CDR3 is 14 amino acids long. The CDR3 DNA is TGTGCCAGCAGCTCAGACAGGGGGAATCAGCCCCAGCATTTT. Its protein product is CASSSDRGNQPQHF.

This chain joins TRBV6-5 and TRBJ2-7; a weak D match, TRBD2 (6 bases). The CDR3 is 15 residues long. V was trimmed by 2 bases and J by 3 bases, leaving 14 bases between them. Germline V gives CDR1 MNHEY, CDR2 SVGAGI. The CDR3 DNA is TGTGCCAGCAGTTACGCGCTGGCGGGGAACTACGAGCAGTACTTC. It is translated as CASSYALAGNYEQYF.

The CDR3 DNA is TGCAGCGGCAGGACAGGCGAAGCTTTCTTT. Protein: CSGRTGEAFF. The rearrangement uses TRBV29-1 and TRBJ1-1; 7 bases align to TRBD1. Germline V CDR1 and CDR2: SQVTM, ANQGSEA. CDR3 length: 10 residues. Unmatched junction bases numbered 4, after V lost 7 bases and J lost 8 bases.

V and J are TRBV7-3 and TRBJ2-1; D is perhaps TRBD1 (5 bases). Trimming shortened V by 4 bases and J by 0 bases, and 10 bases separated the two germline ends. This CDR3 is built from 15 residues. The germline V gene has CDR1 SGHTA and CDR2 FQGTGA. In nucleotides, the CDR3 is TGTGCCAGCAGCTACCGACAGTCCTCCTACAATGAGCAGTTCTTC. Protein sequence: CASSYRQSSYNEQFF.

V is TRBV12-3 or TRBV12-4 and J is TRBJ1-5, with a tentative D call TRBD1 (5 bases). CDR3 length: 15 residues. V was clipped by 7 bases and J by 7 bases, with 20 bases between them. Here the CDR3 reads CASTIREGMGQPQHF. In DNA form, the CDR3 reads TGTGCCAGCACGATCAGGGAGGGAATGGGGCAGCCCCAGCATTTT.

The chain carries TRBV29-1 and TRBJ1-2; TRBD1 agrees at 8 bases. Germline values: CDR1 SQVTM, CDR2 ANQGSEA. V lost 5 bases to trimming and J lost 8 bases; unmatched junction nucleotides: 7. The CDR3 has 12 residues. The CDR3 DNA reads as TGCAGCGTTCCCGGACAGGGCGGCGGCTACACCTTC. Its translation is CSVPGQGGGYTF.

The CDR3: CATSSSGSETQHF. The CDR3 coding sequence is TGTGCCACCAGCAGTAGCGGGAGCGAGACCCAGCATTTT. The chain couples TRBV15 to TRBJ1-5; D remains ambiguous. The CDR3 length is 13 residues. V was pared by 3 bases and J by 11 bases, with 14 bases between. Germline values: CDR1 LNHNV, CDR2 YYDKDF (reference sequence). The full variable domain, rest sourced from reference TRBV15 and TRBJ1-5, is DAMVIQNPRYQVTQFGKPVTLSCSQTLNHNVMYWYQQKSSQAPKLLFHYYDKDFNNEADTPDNFQSRRPNTSFCFLDIRSPGLGDTAMYLCATSSSGSETQHFGDGTRLSIL.

The table lists this clonotype with many counts. This rearrangement joins TRBV20-1 to TRBJ1-1, with D maybe TRBD1 (5 bases). Germline V lookup: CDR1 DFQATT, CDR2 SNEGSKA (reference sequence). This CDR3 contains 15 residues. V lost 1 base and J 6 bases, leaving 18 bases between the germline ends. The CDR3 nucleotides read TGCAGTGCTAGAGGGGCAGGGTTAGCCGGGGCTGAAGCTTTCTTT. This encodes CSARGAGLAGAEAFF.

This clonotype was seen a handful of times. V and J are TRBV7-2 and TRBJ2-3, with 8 bases lining up with TRBD2. This CDR3 region has 13 residues. The V gene end was trimmed by 4 bases and the J gene end by 8 bases; junction bases not matched to a gene: 5. CDR1 and CDR2 (germline): SGHTA, FQGNSA. CDR3 loop: CASSSGLGTTQYF. The CDR3 DNA sequence: TGTGCCAGCAGCTCGGGACTAGGTACTACGCAGTATTTT.

Regarding this clonotype: Compared with germline, one end of the junction differs, possibly owing to a read error. The chain joins TRBV15 to TRBJ1-4; 7 bases map to TRBD1. Per the germline V gene, CDR1 is LNHNV and CDR2 is YYDKDF (reference sequence). The CDR3 sequence is 16 residues long. The CDR3 loop reads CATSREAGGTNEKLFF. CDR3 bases: TGTGCCACCAGCCGAGAGGCAGGGGGAACTAATGAAAAACTGTTTTTT.

This clonotype was detected many times. The V and J genes are TRBV18 and TRBJ1-5; no clear D gene. From germline, CDR1 is KGHSH and CDR2 LQKENI. V was shortened by 8 bases and J by 0 bases, with 8 bases between the two germline ends. CDR3 length: 13 residues. CDR3 residues: CASSPGSNQPQHF. In DNA, the CDR3 is TGTGCCAGCAGCCCAGGTAGCAATCAGCCCCAGCATTTT.

The CDR3, as DNA: TGTGCCAGCAGCTTAGTTCCCCAGGGCGGGAGGCTCCAAGAGACCCAGTACTTC. It codes for CASSLVPQGGRLQETQYF. The chain recombines TRBV7-2 with TRBJ2-5; 8 bases align to TRBD2. The CDR3 has 18 residues. With V trimmed by 1 base and J by 1 base, 11 bases remained unmatched. Germline V gene lookup returns CDR1 SGHTA and CDR2 FQGNSA.